This passage covers 18 T cell receptor beta chains from one sample sequenced in a study of early T cells in non-severe SARS-CoV-2 infection. Each CDR3 protein gets one entry after TCRdb re-called the 5' RACE reads with MiXCR. The sample consists of tens of thousands of distinct CDR3 sequences, roughly 11% of them appearing once. The sequenced sample consisted of whole blood. These receptors originate from an adult who was a healthcare worker with PCR-confirmed SARS-CoV-2 infection or an uninfected control (not recorded which).

The V gene is TRBV19, the J gene TRBJ2-7; D remains unclear. Germline-derived CDR1 and CDR2 are LNHDA and SQIVND (reference sequence). V was clipped by 3 bases and J by 0 bases, with 18 bases between them. The CDR3 is made up of 17 amino acids. In nucleotides, the CDR3 is TGTGCCAGTAGTATGGGCCCCGGGCAAAACAGCTCCTACGAGCAGTACTTC. Its protein product is CASSMGPGQNSSYEQYF.

The J gene is TRBJ2-5, the V gene TRBV29-1; perhaps TRBD1 as D (5 bases). CDR1 is SQVTM and CDR2 is ANQGSEA in the germline V gene. This CDR3 is built from 12 residues. The V and J ends lost 5 bases and 5 bases respectively, with 12 bases between them. The CDR3, as DNA: TGCAGCGTTATCCAGGGATTGGAGACCCAGTACTTC. Protein product: CSVIQGLETQYF.

As DNA, the CDR3 is TGTGCCAGCTTCGGTAATCGGCTAAACACTGAAGCTTTCTTT. Protein product: CASFGNRLNTEAFF. The V gene is TRBV2, the J gene TRBJ1-1, with D unclear. V gave up 8 bases and J gave up 2 bases, with 15 bases separating them. The CDR3 consists of 14 residues. The V gene's germline CDR1 is SNHLY and CDR2 FYNNEI.

The chain joins TRBV20-1 to TRBJ2-5, with 10 bases that match TRBD2. Germline CDR1 DFQATT, CDR2 SNEGSKA (reference sequence). The junction had 5 bases not matched to a gene; V was cut back by 1 base and J by 0 bases. CDR3 length equals 16 residues. This chain's CDR3 is CSARGTSGKYQETQYF. Written as DNA, the CDR3 is TGCAGTGCTAGAGGGACTAGCGGAAAGTACCAAGAGACCCAGTACTTC.

Many counts were recorded for this clonotype. V and J are TRBV28 and TRBJ2-3, with TRBD2 identical over 12 bases. Trimming removed 6 bases from V and 1 base from J; junction bases left unmatched: 5. Germline CDR1 is MDHEN and CDR2 is SYDVKM. This CDR3 contains 16 residues. The CDR3: CASRTGTSGRTDTQYF. CDR3 coding DNA: TGTGCCAGCAGGACCGGGACTAGCGGGCGCACAGATACGCAGTATTTT.

This clonotype was seen more than once but under ten times. The chain employs TRBV7-6 and TRBJ2-1, with no clear D. CDR3 length: 16 residues. Germline V CDR1 and CDR2: SGHVS, FNYEAQ. Between the trimmed V and J ends, which lost 2 bases and 4 bases, there was a span of 15 bases. The CDR3 sequence: CASSLPKGLGYNEQFF. CDR3 DNA sequence: TGTGCCAGCAGCTTACCGAAGGGATTAGGGTACAATGAGCAGTTCTTC. Combining the CDR3 with reference TRBV7-6 and TRBJ2-1 gives the whole variable domain GAGVSQSPRYKVTKRGQDVALRCDPISGHVSLYWYRQALGQGPEFLTYFNYEAQQDKSGLPNDRFSAERPEGSISTLTIQRTEQRDSAMYRCASSLPKGLGYNEQFFGPGTRLTVL.

This clonotype was counted between two and nine times. The rearrangement links TRBV20-1 to TRBJ2-3; 7 nucleotides agree with TRBD2. The CDR3 is made up of 16 amino acids. J was trimmed by 3 bases and V by 0 bases; bases with no gene match: 9. The germline V gene encodes CDR1 DFQATT and CDR2 SNEGSKA (reference sequence). The chain's CDR3 is CSARDRLAVGTDTQYF. CDR3 in DNA: TGCAGTGCTAGAGATCGGCTAGCGGTGGGGACAGATACGCAGTATTTT.

The chain recombines TRBV2 with TRBJ2-7, with 8 nucleotides matching TRBD2. Trimming took 9 bases from V and 2 from J; bases not matched to a gene: 6. The CDR3 has 13 amino acids. Germline CDR1 reads SNHLY; CDR2 reads FYNNEI. CDR3 DNA sequence: TGTGCCAGTAAGGGCGGGAGGACCTACGAGCAGTACTTC. Translated, it gives CASKGGRTYEQYF.

This rearrangement joins TRBV7-6 to TRBJ2-3; 9 bases align to TRBD2. Germline values: CDR1 SGHVS, CDR2 FNYEAQ. The CDR3 runs 16 residues. With V trimmed by 0 bases and J by 4 bases, 5 bases remained unmatched. Here the CDR3 DNA reads TGTGCCAGCAGCTTAGCTGTAGCGGGAGTTTCAGATACGCAGTATTTT. This translates into CASSLAVAGVSDTQYF.

This clonotype was seen only a few times. The CDR3 bases are TGTGCCAGCAGCGTAGGGACCCAGGAGCAGTTCTTC. The encoded protein is CASSVGTQEQFF. This chain links TRBV9 with TRBJ2-1; no firm D call. Germline CDR1 reads SGDLS; CDR2 reads YYNGEE. With 0 bases removed from V and 10 bases from J, the gap between germline ends came to 8 bases. CDR3 length equals 12 residues. Full variable domain (remainder filled in from reference TRBV9 and TRBJ2-1): DSGVTQTPKHLITATGQRVTLRCSPRSGDLSVYWYQQSLDQGLQFLIQYYNGEERAKGNILERFSAQQFPDLHSELNLSSLELGDSALYFCASSVGTQEQFFGPGTRLTVL.

This chain links TRBV20-1 with TRBJ2-3; the D gene is possibly TRBD2 (6 bases). The CDR3 consists of 14 residues. Germline V gene lookup returns CDR1 DFQATT and CDR2 SNEGSKA (reference sequence). Trimming removed 1 base at V and 2 bases at J, with 10 bases between. CDR3 DNA sequence: TGCAGTGCTAGAGTGAGCGGGCACACAGATACGCAGTATTTT. This sequence encodes CSARVSGHTDTQYF.

The V call is TRBV15, the J call TRBJ2-1; D could derive from TRBD1 or TRBD2 (5 bases each). V was clipped by 3 bases and J by 7 bases, with 10 bases between them. The CDR3 has 13 residues. In germline, CDR1 is LNHNV, CDR2 YYDKDF (reference sequence). The CDR3 is CATSRGVGNEQFF. The CDR3 region has the DNA TGTGCCACCAGCAGGGGGGTAGGGAATGAGCAGTTCTTC.

The V and J genes are TRBV28 and TRBJ2-7; perhaps TRBD1 as D (5 bases). Germline values: CDR1 MDHEN, CDR2 SYDVKM. Trimming cost V 6 bases and J 4 bases, with 10 bases left between them. The CDR3 is made up of 12 amino acids. CDR3 in DNA: TGTGCCAGCAGGGCGACAGATTACGAGCAGTACTTC. It yields the protein CASRATDYEQYF.

The chain has TRBV6-1 and TRBJ2-3, with 9 bases that match TRBD2. Germline V gene data show CDR1 as MNHNS and CDR2 as SASEGT. The CDR3 is 16 amino acids. J was trimmed by 4 bases and V by 8 bases; bases with no gene match: 13. The CDR3 sequence is CASQRLIAGVADTQYF. In nucleotides, the CDR3 is TGTGCCAGCCAACGTCTCATAGCGGGGGTGGCAGATACGCAGTATTTT.

This clonotype was counted many times. V and J are TRBV11-2 and TRBJ2-7, with 10 nucleotides matching TRBD2. This CDR3 spans 17 amino acids. Germline assignment: CDR1 SGHAT and CDR2 FQNNGV. V shed 4 bases, J shed 6 bases, and the junction held 15 bases outside the gene matches. The CDR3 bases are TGTGCCAGCAGCTCGCGGGGGGGACTAGCGAGATCTGGCGAGCAGTACTTC. Protein product: CASSSRGGLARSGEQYF.

In its sample, this clonotype was seen many times. The chain is built from TRBV3-1 and TRBJ1-5, with D maybe TRBD1 (5 bases). CDR1 and CDR2 from the germline V gene are LGHDT and YNNKEL (reference sequence). Trimming removed 5 bases at V and 1 base at J, with 9 bases between. The CDR3 extends over 14 amino acids. This chain's CDR3 is CASSFGQSNQPQHF. The CDR3 coding sequence is TGTGCCAGCAGCTTCGGACAAAGCAATCAGCCCCAGCATTTT. Full variable domain (missing parts from reference TRBV3-1 and TRBJ1-5): DTAVSQTPKYLVTQMGNDKSIKCEQNLGHDTMYWYKQDSKKFLKIMFSYNNKELIINETVPNRFSPKSPDKAHLNLHINSLELGDSAVYFCASSFGQSNQPQHFGDGTRLSIL.

This clonotype was seen only a few times. V usage is TRBV5-6 and J usage is TRBJ2-7; 11 bases align to TRBD1. The length of the CDR3 is 15 residues. The junction had 8 bases not matched to a gene; V was cut back by 2 bases and J by 7 bases. Germline values: CDR1 SGHDT, CDR2 YYEEEE. The CDR3 is CASSFYRDRGVEQYF. DNA for the CDR3: TGTGCCAGCAGCTTTTACCGGGACAGGGGGGTAGAGCAGTACTTC.

This clonotype was observed a handful of times. The CDR3 spells CASSVGGLAGGETQYF. The CDR3 DNA sequence: TGTGCCAGCAGCGTAGGGGGTCTAGCGGGAGGAGAGACCCAGTACTTC. The V and J genes are TRBV9 and TRBJ2-5, with 11 bases identical to TRBD2. CDR1 is SGDLS and CDR2 is YYNGEE in the germline V gene. V lost 0 bases, J lost 4 bases, and 5 bases stayed unmatched. CDR3 length equals 16 residues.